This T cell receptor (beta chain) was identified during a study of blood T cell repertoires in COVID-19. Libraries were prepared by immunoSEQ multiplex PCR; TCRdb keeps only in-frame clonotypes and omits some of them. The data contain around 320,000 clones, approximately 90% of them seen just once; the ten biggest clones take up approximately 4.1%. Cohort placement rested on clinical history that participants reported themselves. V was cut by 3 bases and J by 8 bases, with 14 bases left in between. Germline loops: CDR1 GTSNPN, CDR2 SVGIG (reference sequence). The CDR3 extends over 13 amino acids. This chain joins TRBV30 and TRBJ1-3; no definite D call. This sequence originates from a woman aged 25-40 years who had been exposed to COVID-19. Sequenced input: PBMCs or T cells enriched from blood (not recorded which). The CDR3 spells CAWSGVSGDTIYF. Written as DNA, the CDR3 is TGTGCCTGGAGCGGGGTTAGCGGGGACACCATATATTTT.